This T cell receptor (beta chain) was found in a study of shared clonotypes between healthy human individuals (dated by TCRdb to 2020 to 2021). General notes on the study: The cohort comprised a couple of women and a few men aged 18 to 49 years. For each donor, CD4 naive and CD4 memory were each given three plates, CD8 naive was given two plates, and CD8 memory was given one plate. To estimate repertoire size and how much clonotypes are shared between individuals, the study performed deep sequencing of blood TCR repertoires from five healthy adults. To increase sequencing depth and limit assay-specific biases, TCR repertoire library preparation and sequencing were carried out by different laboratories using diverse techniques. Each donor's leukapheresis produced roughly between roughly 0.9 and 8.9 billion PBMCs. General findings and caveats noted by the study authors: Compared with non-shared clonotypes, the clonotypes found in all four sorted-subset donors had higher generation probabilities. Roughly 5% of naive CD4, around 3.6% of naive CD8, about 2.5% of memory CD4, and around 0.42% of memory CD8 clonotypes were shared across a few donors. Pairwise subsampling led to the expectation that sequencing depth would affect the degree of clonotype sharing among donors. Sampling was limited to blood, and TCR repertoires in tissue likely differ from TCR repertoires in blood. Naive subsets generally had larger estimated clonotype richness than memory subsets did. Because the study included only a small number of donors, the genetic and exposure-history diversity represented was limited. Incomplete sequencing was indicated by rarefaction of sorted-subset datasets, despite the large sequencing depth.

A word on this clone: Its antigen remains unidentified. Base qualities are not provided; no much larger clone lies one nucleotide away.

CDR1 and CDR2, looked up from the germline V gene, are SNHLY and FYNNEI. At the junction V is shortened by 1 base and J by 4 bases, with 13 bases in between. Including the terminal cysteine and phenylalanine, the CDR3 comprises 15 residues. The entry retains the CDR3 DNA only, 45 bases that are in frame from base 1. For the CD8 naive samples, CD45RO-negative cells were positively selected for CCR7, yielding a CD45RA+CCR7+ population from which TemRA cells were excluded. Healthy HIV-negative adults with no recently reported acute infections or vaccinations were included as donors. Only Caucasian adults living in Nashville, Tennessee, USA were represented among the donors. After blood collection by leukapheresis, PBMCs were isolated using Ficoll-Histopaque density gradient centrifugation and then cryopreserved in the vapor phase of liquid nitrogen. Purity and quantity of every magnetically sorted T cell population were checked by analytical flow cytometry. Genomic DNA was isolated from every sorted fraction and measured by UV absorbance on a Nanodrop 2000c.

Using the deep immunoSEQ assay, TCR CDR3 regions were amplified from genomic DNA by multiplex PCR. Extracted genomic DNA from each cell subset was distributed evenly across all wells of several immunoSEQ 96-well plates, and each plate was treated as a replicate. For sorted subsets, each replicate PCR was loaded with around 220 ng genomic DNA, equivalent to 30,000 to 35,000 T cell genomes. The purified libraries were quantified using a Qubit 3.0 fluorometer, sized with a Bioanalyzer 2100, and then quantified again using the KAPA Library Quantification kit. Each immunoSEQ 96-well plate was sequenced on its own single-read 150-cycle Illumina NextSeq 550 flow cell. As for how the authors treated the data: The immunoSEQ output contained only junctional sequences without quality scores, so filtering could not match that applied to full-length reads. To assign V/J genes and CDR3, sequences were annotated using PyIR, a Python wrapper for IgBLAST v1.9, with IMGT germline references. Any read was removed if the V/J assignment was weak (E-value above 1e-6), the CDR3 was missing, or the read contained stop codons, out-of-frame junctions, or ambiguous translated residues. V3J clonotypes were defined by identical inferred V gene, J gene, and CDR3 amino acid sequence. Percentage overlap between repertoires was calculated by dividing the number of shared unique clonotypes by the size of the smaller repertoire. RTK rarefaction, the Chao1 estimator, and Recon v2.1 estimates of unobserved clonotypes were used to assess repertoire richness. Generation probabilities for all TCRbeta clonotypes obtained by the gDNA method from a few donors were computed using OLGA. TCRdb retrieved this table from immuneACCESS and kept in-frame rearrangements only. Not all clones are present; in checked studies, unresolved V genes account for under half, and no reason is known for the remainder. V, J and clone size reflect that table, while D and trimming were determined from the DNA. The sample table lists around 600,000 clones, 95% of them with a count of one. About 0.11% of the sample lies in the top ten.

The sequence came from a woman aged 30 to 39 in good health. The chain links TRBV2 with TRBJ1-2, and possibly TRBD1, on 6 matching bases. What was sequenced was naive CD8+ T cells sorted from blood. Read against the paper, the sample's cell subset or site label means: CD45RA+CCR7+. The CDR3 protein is CASSEEQGELYGYTF. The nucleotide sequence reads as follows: TGTGCCAGCAGTGAAGAACAGGGTGAACTCTATGGCTACACCTTC. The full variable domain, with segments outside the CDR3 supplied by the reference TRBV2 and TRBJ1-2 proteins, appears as EPEVTQTPSHQVTQMGQEVILRCVPISNHLYFYWYRQILGQKVEFLVSFYNNEISEKSEIFDDQFSVERPDGSNFTLKIRSTKLEDSAMYFCASSEEQGELYGYTFGSGTRLTVV.